This T cell receptor (beta chain) was sequenced for a study of Graves' ophthalmopathy and Graves' hyperthyroidism. Overall study findings and caveats: Separation of ophthalmopathy from stable hyperthyroidism was achieved by a 13-signature model, at 85% to 90% sensitivity and approximately 84% specificity.

Germline V gives CDR1 SGDLS, CDR2 YYNGEE. The germline V and J ends were trimmed by 0 bases and 2 bases, with 10 bases remaining between them. The CDR3 runs 15 residues. Amplifying from RNA transcripts, the study obtained TCR beta CDR3 regions. First-round RT-PCR used HTBI primers; second-round multiplex PCR followed. TCRdb re-analysed the multiplex PCR reads in MiXCR, keeping a single row per CDR3 protein. The table shows 900,000 to 1,200,000 distinct CDR3 sequences, with about 36% occurring only once. Of note for this clonotype: As yet, its antigen is unknown.

The source of this sequence is an adult man with Graves' hyperthyroidism. Sequencing was done on a sample of peripheral blood or thyroid tissue (not recorded which). The rearrangement joins TRBV9 to TRBJ2-3; a weak D match, TRBD1 (6 bases). The CDR3 here is CASSVEGEITDTQYF. The CDR3 DNA is TGTGCCAGCAGCGTAGAGGGGGAAATCACAGATACGCAGTATTTT. The complete variable domain, with remaining parts taken from reference TRBV9 and TRBJ2-3, reads DSGVTQTPKHLITATGQRVTLRCSPRSGDLSVYWYQQSLDQGLQFLIQYYNGEERAKGNILERFSAQQFPDLHSELNLSSLELGDSALYFCASSVEGEITDTQYFGPGTRLTVL.